This TCR beta chain was sequenced in a study of shared clonotypes between healthy human individuals. The overall study: The people who gave samples were a couple of women and a few men aged 18 to 49. Study observations and caveats: Clonotype sharing across donors was expected to vary with sequencing depth. Shared across a few donors were around 5% of the naive CD4 clonotypes.

A single count supports this clone. Antigen: not known. J was trimmed by 3 bases and V by 0 bases; bases with no gene match: 6. The CDR3 length is 18 residues. CDR1 is LGHNA and CDR2 is YNFKEQ in the germline V gene. Repertoires were generated with immunoSEQ multiplex PCR, while TCRdb's copy carries only in-frame clones and drops some. The sample contains about 380,000 clones, around 96% of which appear only once. The rearrangement links TRBV4-2 to TRBJ2-6; TRBD1 matches at 9 bases. This TCR was recovered from a man in his thirties or forties in good health. The sample taken for sequencing was memory CD8+ T cells sorted from blood. This sample's subset: CD45RO+ cells pooled with CCR7-negative TemRA cells. CDR3: CASSQDGQGIGGANVLTF. The CDR3 DNA is TGTGCCAGCAGCCAAGACGGACAGGGGATAGGTGGGGCCAACGTCCTGACTTTC.